Presented here are 11 T cell receptor beta chains from one specimen sequenced in a study of cytomegalovirus exposure and HLA in healthy donors. 13 Jbeta primers and 60 Vbeta primers were used for the PCR. Assay: immunoSEQ multiplex PCR; the TCRdb copy retains only in-frame clones and omits some. The repertoire holds under 95,000 clones, around 82% seen once, with 0.9% to 1.2% in the top ten. Sequencing used PBMCs. The receptors stem from a male donor in good health and CMV-seronegative.

This clone has a handful of counts. V gene TRBV19 combines with J gene TRBJ1-6; 7 bases are shared with TRBD1. Losses at the gene ends were 3 bases for V and 9 bases for J; bases not matched to a gene: 8. Germline V lookup: CDR1 LNHDA, CDR2 SQIVND (reference sequence). CDR3 size: 15 residues. The CDR3 sequence: CASSIQTGSGSPLHF. The CDR3 DNA reads TGTGCCAGTAGTATTCAGACAGGGAGTGGTTCACCCCTCCACTTT.

This clone came up once. Here the CDR3 reads CASSFDRGNTEAFF. The DNA of the CDR3 is TGTGCCAGCAGCTTCGACAGGGGGAACACTGAAGCTTTCTTT. V usage is TRBV11-2 and J usage is TRBJ1-1; 8 bases align to TRBD1. The CDR3 loop spans 14 amino acids. V trimming: 3 bases; J trimming: 1 base; junction bases outside the gene matches: 1. Germline CDR1 is SGHAT and CDR2 is FQNNGV.

The chain has TRBV15 and TRBJ1-3; D may be TRBD1 (6 bases). CDR3 length equals 15 residues. Trimming cost V 0 bases and J 3 bases, with 9 bases left between them. CDR1 is LNHNV, CDR2 YYDKDF, per germline (reference sequence). The CDR3 region is CATSRDRGYGNTIYF. In DNA form, the CDR3 reads TGTGCCACCAGCAGAGACAGGGGCTATGGAAACACCATATATTTT.

J is TRBJ1-2 and V is TRBV5-4; TRBD1 might be the D (5 bases). The CDR3 sequence is 16 residues long. In germline, CDR1 is SGHNT, CDR2 YYREEE (reference sequence). V lost 1 base to trimming and J lost 2 bases, with 15 bases between them. The CDR3 DNA reads TGTGCCAGCAGCTTGCCTGGGGGGGGGAGCAACTATGGCTACACCTTC. Translating it yields CASSLPGGGSNYGYTF.

The CDR3: CASSAGQGTYGYTF. CDR3 DNA sequence: TGTGCCAGCAGTGCGGGACAGGGGACCTATGGCTACACCTTC. This rearrangement joins TRBV25-1 to TRBJ1-2, with TRBD1 matching 10 bases. From germline, CDR1 is MGHDK and CDR2 SYGVNS. The V gene end was trimmed by 4 bases and the J gene end by 4 bases; junction bases not matched to a gene: 3. The CDR3 is 14 residues long.

CDR3 amino acids: CASSEGTVSDYGYTF. As DNA, the CDR3 is TGTGCCAGCAGTGAAGGGACAGTCTCGGACTATGGCTACACCTTC. The J gene is TRBJ1-2, the V gene TRBV2; TRBD1 is a possible D gene (6 bases). Germline V gene lookup returns CDR1 SNHLY and CDR2 FYNNEI. The V end lost 1 base, the J end lost 3 bases, and 12 bases lay between the germline ends. The CDR3 is made up of 15 amino acids. The full variable domain, with the rest looked up from reference TRBV2 and TRBJ1-2, is EPEVTQTPSHQVTQMGQEVILRCVPISNHLYFYWYRQILGQKVEFLVSFYNNEISEKSEIFDDQFSVERPDGSNFTLKIRSTKLEDSAMYFCASSEGTVSDYGYTFGSGTRLTVV.

This clone has a handful of counts. The gene calls are TRBV7-2 and TRBJ1-2; 7 bases map to TRBD1. The CDR3 runs 15 residues. Germline CDR1 SGHTA, CDR2 FQGNSA. After removal of 0 bases from V and 8 bases from J, the junction contained 9 bases not matched to a gene. CDR3 region: CASSLATGTASGYTF. The CDR3 bases are TGTGCCAGCAGCTTAGCCACCGGGACAGCTTCAGGCTACACCTTC.

The chain combines TRBV9 with TRBJ2-7; D not resolved. There are 13 residues in the CDR3. V dropped 4 bases and J dropped 3 bases, with 11 bases sitting between them. CDR1 and CDR2 from the germline V gene are SGDLS and YYNGEE. The CDR3 nucleotides read TGTGCCAGCAGCTCCCGAGATAACTACGAGCAGTACTTC. As protein: CASSSRDNYEQYF.

This chain's CDR3 is CASSQGQGREQFF. CDR3 nucleotides: TGCGCCAGCAGCCAGGGTCAGGGCCGTGAGCAGTTCTTC. This chain uses TRBV4-1 with TRBJ2-1, with D tentatively TRBD1 (5 bases). Trimming took 3 bases from V and 9 from J, leaving 12 bases between them. This CDR3 has 13 amino acids. Germline V lookup: CDR1 MGHRA, CDR2 YSYEKL.

J is TRBJ1-2 and V is TRBV16; D is unclear. This CDR3 comprises 15 residues. The V end was cut by 0 bases, the J end by 6 bases, with 14 bases between. Per germline, CDR1 KGHSY and CDR2 FQNENV. The CDR3 sequence is CASSQSMGRLDGYTF. The CDR3 nucleotides are TGTGCCAGCAGCCAATCGATGGGCCGGCTCGATGGCTACACCTTC.

This sequence joins TRBV7-8 and TRBJ1-2; the D gene is possibly TRBD1 (5 bases). Germline V CDR1 and CDR2: SGHVS, FQNEAQ. V was cut by 1 base and J by 4 bases, with 13 bases left in between. This CDR3 contains 15 residues. CDR3 in amino acids: CASSLESQGLYGYTF. The CDR3 nucleotides are TGTGCCAGCAGCTTAGAGTCTCAGGGACTCTATGGCTACACCTTC. The whole variable domain, filled in from reference TRBV7-8 and TRBJ1-2, reads GAGVSQSPRYKVAKRGQDVALRCDPISGHVSLFWYQQALGQGPEFLTYFQNEAQLDKSGLPSDRFFAERPEGSVSTLKIQRTQQEDSAVYLCASSLESQGLYGYTFGSGTRLTVV.